These T cell receptor beta chains were read from a single sample in a study of blood T cell repertoires in COVID-19. Only in-frame clones appear in the TCRdb table, and some are missing; sequencing was by immunoSEQ multiplex PCR. The sample lists 250,000 or so clones; roughly 90% were seen once. Sequencing input: peripheral blood. The receptors originated from a woman in her sixties or seventies with acute or convalescent COVID-19. The CDR3 runs from the conserved cysteine through the conserved F or W. Each record gives: V gene, D gene, clone size, J gene, CDR3 protein, CDR3 DNA. The D gene is left open where the match is weak. Not every row has a clone size; where given, it reads once, few, many or a size class.

>TRBV20-1|TRBD1|once|TRBJ1-1
CSASFPGGKTEAFF
TGCAGTGCTAGTTTCCCAGGGGGCAAGACTGAAGCTTTCTTT
>TRBV24-1|TRBD1|-|TRBJ2-2
CATSDLKTGGYTGELFF
TGTGCCACCAGTGATTTGAAGACAGGGGGTTACACCGGGGAGCTGTTTTTT
>TRBV5-1|-|-|TRBJ1-3
CASSSVLGARGNTIYF
TGCGCCAGCAGCTCGGTTTTGGGGGCGCGAGGAAACACCATATATTTT
>TRBV5-8|-|-|TRBJ1-4
CASSLAASTTATNEKLFF
TGTGCCAGCAGCTTGGCCGCTTCGACGACTGCAACTAATGAAAAACTGTTTTTT
>TRBV5-1|TRBD1|-|TRBJ2-1
CASSRGTGGYNEQFF
TGCGCCAGCAGCCGTGGGACAGGGGGATACAATGAGCAGTTCTTC
>TRBV19|TRBD2|-|TRBJ2-7
CASSIRGGFTYEQYF
TGTGCCAGTAGTATACGGGGGGGTTTTACCTACGAGCAGTACTTC
>TRBV11-3|TRBD1|-|TRBJ2-5
CASSWDSQETQYF
TGTGCCAGCAGCTGGGACAGCCAAGAGACCCAGTACTTC
>TRBV4-1|TRBD1|once|TRBJ1-6
CASSRGAGQGDGSPLHF
TGCGCCAGCAGCCGCGGAGCCGGACAGGGGGATGGTTCACCCCTCCACTTT
>TRBV5-1|TRBD1|-|TRBJ1-1
CASSWGQRSEAFF
TGCGCCAGCAGCTGGGGACAGCGCTCTGAAGCTTTCTTT
>TRBV15|-|once|TRBJ2-2
CATSRDKNTGELFF
TGTGCCACCAGCAGAGACAAGAACACCGGGGAGCTGTTTTTT
>TRBV11-2|-|once|TRBJ1-2
CASSLRWYGYTF
TGTGCCAGCAGCCTCAGATGGTATGGCTACACCTTC
>TRBV12-2|-|few|TRBJ1-1
CASRLKESGAGQRVGTEAFF
TGTGCAAGTCGCTTAAAGGAATCGGGAGCAGGGCAAAGGGTAGGGACTGAAGCTTTCTTT
>TRBV6-8|TRBD2|-|TRBJ2-5
CASTHPSWTSGGETQYF
TGTGCCAGCACCCACCCTAGTTGGACTAGCGGGGGAGAGACCCAGTACTTC
>TRBV30|-|-|TRBJ1-6
CAWSAGSSYNSPLHF
TGTGCCTGGAGCGCGGGGAGCTCCTATAATTCACCCCTCCACTTT
>TRBV25-1|-|-|TRBJ2-5
CASSGPGAGETQYF
TGTGCCAGCAGTGGTCCTGGGGCGGGGGAGACCCAGTACTTC
>TRBV7-6|-|few|TRBJ1-2
CASSFEASPEGYGYTF
TGTGCCAGCAGCTTCGAAGCCTCCCCCGAGGGCTATGGCTACACCTTC
>TRBV7-6|-|-|TRBJ2-2
CASSSGGRGNTGELFF
TGTGCCAGCAGCTCTGGCGGGCGGGGGAACACCGGGGAGCTGTTTTTT
>TRBV5-1|-|-|TRBJ2-2
CASSLSGKKVGELFF
TGCGCCAGCAGCTTGTCAGGGAAGAAGGTCGGGGAGCTGTTTTTT
>TRBV10-1|TRBD2|-|TRBJ2-7
CASSEGLAGPYEQYF
TGCGCCAGCAGCGAGGGACTAGCGGGGCCCTACGAGCAGTACTTC
>TRBV28|TRBD1|-|TRBJ2-7
CASSPGGLPTYEQYF
TGTGCCAGCAGTCCAGGGGGCCTCCCTACCTACGAGCAGTACTTC
>TRBV6-6|-|-|TRBJ2-3
CASSYGAPVDTQYF
TGTGCCAGCAGTTACGGGGCCCCCGTAGATACGCAGTATTTT
>TRBV2|-|few|TRBJ1-5
CASSRTGMYQPQHF
TGTGCCAGCAGTCGCACAGGGATGTATCAGCCCCAGCATTTT
>TRBV11-2|TRBD1|-|TRBJ2-7
CASSLDGTGFYEQYF
TGTGCCAGCAGCTTAGATGGGACAGGGTTCTACGAGCAGTACTTC
>TRBV28|TRBD1|-|TRBJ1-6
CASSLWAGGRDRSSYNSPLHF
TGTGCCAGCAGTTTATGGGCAGGGGGTCGCGACCGGAGCTCCTATAATTCACCCCTCCACTTT
>TRBV10-1|-|medium-sized|TRBJ2-2
CASSSTATNTGELFF
TGCGCCAGCAGTTCGACAGCCACGAACACCGGGGAGCTGTTTTTT
>TRBV5-1|TRBD1|-|TRBJ1-1
CASTRTGWNTEAFF
TGCGCCAGCACCCGGACAGGGTGGAACACTGAAGCTTTCTTT
>TRBV7-8|-|-|TRBJ1-5
CASSLQGLSNQPQHF
TGTGCCAGCAGCTTACAGGGTTTGAGCAATCAGCCCCAGCATTTT
>TRBV19|TRBD1|-|TRBJ1-1
CASSIGTGGMNTEAFF
TGTGCCAGTAGTATCGGGACAGGGGGCATGAACACTGAAGCTTTCTTT
>TRBV5-1|TRBD1|-|TRBJ1-4
CASSFGTGGEKLFF
TGCGCCAGCAGCTTCGGGACAGGGGGTGAAAAACTGTTTTTT
>TRBV5-1|-|-|TRBJ1-1
CASSHERGEVTEAFF
TGCGCCAGCAGCCACGAGCGGGGCGAAGTGACTGAAGCTTTCTTT
>TRBV28|-|-|TRBJ2-2
CASIRGNTGELFF
TGTGCCAGCATCAGGGGGAACACCGGGGAGCTGTTTTTT
>TRBV25-1|TRBD1|-|TRBJ1-1
CASNGQGVETEAFF
TGTGCCAGCAATGGACAGGGGGTTGAGACTGAAGCTTTCTTT
>TRBV6-5|-|-|TRBJ2-5
CASSYGQRGQETQYF
TGTGCCAGCAGTTACGGACAGCGCGGCCAAGAGACCCAGTACTTC
>TRBV6-1|TRBD1|-|TRBJ1-1
CASSEAGTGGGWEAFF
TGTGCCAGCAGTGAAGCCGGGACAGGGGGAGGTTGGGAAGCTTTCTTT
>TRBV11-2|TRBD1|-|TRBJ1-4
CASSLNRGTTNEKLFF
TGTGCCAGCAGCCTTAACAGGGGGACAACTAATGAAAAACTGTTTTTT
>TRBV10-1|TRBD2|-|TRBJ2-1
CASSQLAGGRNEQFF
TGCGCCAGCAGTCAACTAGCGGGAGGGCGGAATGAGCAGTTCTTC
>TRBV15|TRBD1|once|TRBJ2-3
CATSRVAGGRPTDTQYF
TGTGCCACCAGCAGAGTTGCAGGGGGAAGGCCCACAGATACGCAGTATTTT
>TRBV6-2/TRBV6-3|TRBD1|-|TRBJ2-7
CASSYYRGPSYEQYF
TGTGCCAGCAGTTACTACAGGGGGCCTTCCTACGAGCAGTACTTC
>TRBV21-1|-|-|TRBJ2-7
CASSQLAGQGGSYEQYF
TGTGCCAGCAGCCAATTAGCGGGTCAAGGCGGCTCCTACGAGCAGTACTTC
>TRBV7-4|-|-|TRBJ2-2
CASSLTAGYTGELFF
TGTGCCAGCAGCTTAACGGCAGGGTATACCGGGGAGCTGTTTTTT
>TRBV18|-|-|TRBJ1-1
CASSPSTWRNTEAFF
TGTGCCAGCTCACCATCTACGTGGAGAAACACTGAAGCTTTCTTT
>TRBV19|TRBD1|once|TRBJ2-3
CASTGGPSTDTQYF
TGTGCCAGCACAGGGGGCCCTAGCACAGATACGCAGTATTTT
>TRBV4-1|-|-|TRBJ2-3
CASSRLGRSDTDTQYF
TGCGCCAGCAGCCGGTTAGGGAGGTCCGACACAGATACGCAGTATTTT
>TRBV7-2|-|-|TRBJ2-4
CASSLVDTINIQYF
TGTGCCAGCAGCTTAGTTGACACGATAAACATTCAGTACTTC
>TRBV5-1|-|once|TRBJ2-1
CASSLGRGNEQFF
TGCGCCAGCAGCTTGGGACGAGGGAATGAGCAGTTCTTC
>TRBV27|TRBD2|-|TRBJ2-1
CASRLAGGHSYNEQFF
TGTGCCAGCAGGTTAGCGGGAGGTCACTCCTACAATGAGCAGTTCTTC
>TRBV14|TRBD1|-|TRBJ1-3
CASSQVGTVHSGNTIYF
TGTGCCAGCAGCCAAGTGGGGACAGTCCACTCTGGAAACACCATATATTTT
>TRBV10-1|TRBD1|-|TRBJ2-3
CASSEQGRDTQYF
TGCGCCAGCAGTGAACAGGGGCGCGATACGCAGTATTTT
>TRBV11-2|-|-|TRBJ2-4
CASSVPGTLIQYF
TGTGCCAGCAGCGTGCCCGGGACACTTATTCAGTACTTC
>TRBV11-3|TRBD1|-|TRBJ2-2
CASSSGQGEPGELFF
TGTGCCAGCAGCTCGGGACAGGGTGAGCCCGGGGAGCTGTTTTTT